This T cell receptor (beta chain) appears in the sequencing data of a study of blood T cell repertoires in COVID-19 (dated by TCRdb to 2018 to 2020). Looking at the study overall: The collaborator samples originated in the United States, Italy and Spain and spanned the acute and convalescent phases of COVID-19. The prospective study material was composed of cDNA or gDNA derived from T cells, B-cell-depleted T cells, or PBMCs. Deeply sampled blood TCRbeta repertoires from subjects exposed to, actively infected with, or recovered from COVID-19 were included in the dataset. A freely available public database, intended as a resource for researchers studying the immune response to SARS-CoV-2, is where the repertoires were released. Samples were obtained from the ongoing ImmuneRACE study (first 160 participants) and from over a thousand subjects provided by 6 global collaborators. Nearly every sample came with metadata listing a de-identified subject ID, COVID-19 status, age in years and sex. Where HLA class I and class II types were available, the types were taken from metadata supplied by the sample provider, not from assay-based typing.

Looking up the germline V gene yields CDR1 KGHDR and CDR2 SFDVKD. Trimming removed 3 bases from V and 2 bases from J, leaving 10 bases between the germline ends. The CDR3 numbers 15 residues from cysteine through phenylalanine. Kept here is only the CDR3 DNA, which spans 45 bases and is read in frame from base 1. In regard to this clone: Its antigen is unknown. It has no much larger one-base neighbor in the sample; base qualities were not kept.

Overall results and qualifications from the work: The quantity of clinical and demographic metadata differed by source and by participant and was supplied without curation.

TCRbeta CDR3 regions were amplified from genomic DNA using the immunoSEQ Assay, a bias-controlled multiplex PCR. As for the authors' bioinformatics: Within the assay, amplification of reference gene primers was used to estimate how many nucleated cells each sample contained. To quantify the absolute abundance of each unique TCRbeta CDR3 rearrangement, sequence reads were collapsed and filtered. Productive Simpson clonality was computed per sample as the square root of Simpson's diversity index over productive rearrangements. In its TCRdb copy, this immuneACCESS table keeps in-frame sequences only and misses some clones. Where compared with another copy, unresolved V genes explain less than half of these, and the others have no known cause. D and trimming come from the DNA, and the V and J calls and clone size come from that table. This sample holds over 150,000 clones; approximately 87% were observed only once. In total, the top ten clones hold about a fifth of the sample.

Whole blood was collected in K2EDTA tubes by collaborating institutions according to the institutions' own protocols. For TCRbeta analysis, collaborators shipped samples in one of three forms: frozen whole blood, isolated PBMCs, or DNA extracted from either of those sample types. The receptor chain draws on TRBV24-1 and TRBJ1-5; TRBD1 could be the D gene, as 5 bases match. This sequence was found in a man in his 70s with active or convalescent COVID-19. The source material was peripheral blood. This receptor carries the CDR3 CATSDGSRGNQPQHF. The DNA sequence is TGTGCCACCAGTGATGGCAGCAGGGGCAATCAGCCCCAGCATTTT.